This TCR beta chain was sequenced during a study of cytomegalovirus exposure and HLA in healthy donors. The CDR3 has 15 amino acids. Germline-derived CDR1 and CDR2 are SEHNR and FQNEAQ (reference sequence). Trimming shortened V by 1 base and J by 3 bases, and 12 bases separated the two germline ends. General study points: The investigators catalogued some 160 TCR beta chains as cytomegalovirus-associated.

Details on this clone: The target antigen is unknown.

Sequencing was performed with immunoSEQ multiplex PCR; in TCRdb, only in-frame clones are kept and a portion is missing. The sample yields under 150,000 clones, roughly 90% seen once. The sequenced sample consisted of PBMCs. The rearrangement links TRBV7-9 to TRBJ2-5; tentatively, D is TRBD1 (6 bases). This clonotype was obtained from a woman aged 18-29 years in good health and CMV-seronegative. As DNA, the CDR3 is TGTGCCAGCAGCTTAGGGCGACAGGTAGAAGAGACCCAGTACTTC. Amino acids: CASSLGRQVEETQYF.